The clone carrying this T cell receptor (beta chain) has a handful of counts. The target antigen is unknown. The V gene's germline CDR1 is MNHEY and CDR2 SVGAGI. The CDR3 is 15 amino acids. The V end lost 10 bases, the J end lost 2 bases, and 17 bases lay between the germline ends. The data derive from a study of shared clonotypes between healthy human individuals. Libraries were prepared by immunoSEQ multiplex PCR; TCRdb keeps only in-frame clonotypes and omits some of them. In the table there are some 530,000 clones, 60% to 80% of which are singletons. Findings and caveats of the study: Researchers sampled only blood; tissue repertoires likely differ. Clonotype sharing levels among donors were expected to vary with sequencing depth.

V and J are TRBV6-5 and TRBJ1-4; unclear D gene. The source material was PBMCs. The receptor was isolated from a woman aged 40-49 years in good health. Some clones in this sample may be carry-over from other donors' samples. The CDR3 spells CANSQLFATNEKLFF. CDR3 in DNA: TGTGCCAACTCACAGTTATTTGCCACTAATGAAAAACTGTTTTTT.